This passage covers 26 T cell receptor beta chains from one sample sequenced in a study of CD8+CD57+ T cells in acquired aplastic anemia. Genomic DNA provided the template from which TCR beta VDJ and CDR3 profiles were obtained. TCRdb re-derived calls from the reads in MiXCR, one entry per CDR3 protein. Of 270,000 or so distinct CDR3 sequences listed, approximately 79% are singletons. The authors sequenced patients whose flow cytometry had shown CD8+CD57+ cell expansion. Sequencing was carried out using sorted CD4+, CD8+, or CD8+CD57+ T cells (not recorded which) from PBMCs. These receptors all stem from a human donor with aplastic anemia.

A few counts support this clonotype. The chain is built from TRBV7-2 and TRBJ1-6, with D tentatively TRBD1 (6 bases). Trimming removed 8 bases from V and 16 bases from J, with 30 bases in between. The V gene's germline CDR1 is SGHTA and CDR2 FQGNSA. The CDR3 is 16 residues long. The DNA for the CDR3 is TGTGCCAGCGGGGACGGGGGCACAGATACGCAGTATTTTCTCCACTTT. Its translation is CASGDGGTDTQYFLHF.

This clonotype appeared once. The gene calls are TRBV9 and TRBJ1-2, with D maybe TRBD1 (6 bases). CDR1 SGDLS and CDR2 YYNGEE come from the germline V gene. The V gene lost 4 bases and the J gene lost 9 bases, with 25 bases spanning the gap. The CDR3 totals 16 residues. The CDR3 loop reads CASSFSGGPSYERYTF. CDR3 nucleotides: TGTGCCAGCAGCTTCAGCGGGGGGCCGTCCTACGAGCGCTACACCTTC.

This clonotype was detected only once. The limits of the CDR3 on the DNA are not certain, so only TCRdb's listed CDR3 is given. The chain links TRBV15 to TRBJ2-7; the table gives TRBD1 as D, unverified against the DNA. The CDR3 is 18 residues long, counting both termini. The germline CDR1 and CDR2 sequences are LNHNV and YYDKDF (reference sequence). CDR3 sequence reads: CATSIGSDQATLSFGPGV.

This chain links TRBV11-2 with TRBJ1-6, with D perhaps matching TRBD1 (5 bases). Germline V gene lookup returns CDR1 SGHAT and CDR2 FQNNGV. The V end lost 5 bases, the J end lost 11 bases, and 16 bases lay between the germline ends. The CDR3 sequence is 14 residues long. CDR3 nucleotides: TGTGCCAGCAGCCAGAGGGACCTGGGCGCACCCCTCCACTTT. Translating gives CASSQRDLGAPLHF.

This rearrangement joins TRBV7-9 to TRBJ2-7; D gene uncertain. Germline CDR1 is SEHNR and CDR2 is FQNEAQ (reference sequence). The length of the CDR3 is 13 residues. The CDR3 spells CASSHSGAAQQYV. CDR3 DNA: TGTGCCAGCAGCCATAGTGGCGCGGCGCAGCAGTACGTG.

The chain couples TRBV7-2 to TRBJ1-1; no clear D. CDR3 length: 17 amino acids. Per germline, CDR1 SGHTA and CDR2 FQGNSA. V was shortened by 0 bases and J by 7 bases, with 21 bases between the two germline ends. CDR3 DNA: TGTGCCAGCAGCTTAGCGGGCCGACCCGAAGCAAAGAATGAAGCTTTCTTT. Protein product: CASSLAGRPEAKNEAFF.

CDR3 DNA: TGTGCCAGCAGCTTTGAGAGAAACGGGGGCATCTATGGCTACACCTTC. It specifies CASSFERNGGIYGYTF. The gene calls are TRBV7-9 and TRBJ1-2; possibly TRBD1 for D (6 bases). V lost 3 bases, J lost 4 bases, and 18 bases lay in between. This CDR3 spans 16 amino acids. From germline, CDR1 is SEHNR and CDR2 FQNEAQ (reference sequence).

Remarks on this clonotype: An end of the junction does not agree with germline; a read error may underlie this. The chain links TRBV2 to TRBJ1-5, with a weak D call TRBD1 (6 bases). In germline, CDR1 is SNHLY, CDR2 FYNNEI. The CDR3 totals 13 residues. The CDR3 DNA reads as TGCGCCAGCGGCGACGGGGGCACACAGACCCAGCATTTT. Amino acid sequence: CASGDGGTQTQHF.

In regard to this clonotype: The CDR3 does not end in the conserved phenylalanine or tryptophan, so this is likely a read error. The chain links TRBV9 to TRBJ2-1; D uncertain. This CDR3 contains 12 residues. CDR1 and CDR2 from the germline V gene are SGDLS and YYNGEE. The CDR3 DNA reads TGTGCCAGCAGCGGACGATACAGTGAGCAGTTCTTA. Protein sequence: CASSGRYSEQFL.

Comments on this clonotype: One end of the junction does not line up with germline, which may come from a read error. The J gene is TRBJ2-1, the V gene TRBV9; 7 nucleotides line up with TRBD2. Germline loops: CDR1 SGDLS, CDR2 YYNGEE. This CDR3 is built from 15 residues. DNA of the CDR3: TGTGCCAGCAGTATAGCTAGCGGCTCCTACAATGCGCAGTTCTTC. Translation: CASSIASGSYNAQFF.

Note on this clonotype: The conserved closing phenylalanine or tryptophan is absent in this CDR3, likely reflecting a read error. No DNA is shown, since the ends of the CDR3 on it are uncertain; the CDR3 is the one TCRdb lists. The chain has TRBV2 and TRBJ2-3; the table's TRBD2 call for D was not verified on the DNA. Germline V CDR1 and CDR2: SNHLY, FYNNEI. Both ends counted, the CDR3 spans 14 residues. The CDR3 here is CASSFAGAYTTHYV.

This chain joins TRBV7-9 and TRBJ2-5; D may correspond to TRBD1 or TRBD2 (5 bases each). The V end was cut by 7 bases, the J end by 14 bases, with 26 bases between. Per germline, CDR1 SEHNR and CDR2 FQNEAQ (reference sequence). The CDR3 runs 14 residues. In nucleotides, the CDR3 is TGTGCCAGCACAAGGGACGCCAACGCCGAGAAACACTACTTC. Its translation: CASTRDANAEKHYF.

The V gene is TRBV7-9, the J gene TRBJ2-1; 9 positions agree with TRBD2. The J segment lost 8 bases and the V segment lost 1 base, leaving 9 bases of the junction unmatched. The length of the CDR3 is 16 residues. The germline gives CDR1 SEHNR, CDR2 FQNEAQ (reference sequence). This chain's CDR3 is CASSLEDSGGSDEQFF. Written as DNA, the CDR3 is TGTGCCAGCAGCTTAGAAGACAGCGGGGGGAGCGATGAGCAGTTCTTC.

The chain uses TRBV5-8 and TRBJ2-4; 7 bases line up with TRBD2. The CDR3 covers 12 residues. Germline CDR1 SGHTS, CDR2 YDEGEE. The V segment lost 7 bases and the J segment 8 bases; nucleotides outside the gene matches: 6. CDR3 DNA sequence: TGTGCCAGCGGCGGGGGTGGGGACATTCAGTACTTC. The encoded protein is CASGGGGDIQYF.

The chain links TRBV14 to TRBJ1-6, with D unclear. The length of the CDR3 is 12 residues. V was trimmed by 1 base and J by 10 bases, leaving 5 bases between them. Germline V gene data show CDR1 as SGHDN and CDR2 as FVKESK. CDR3 sequence: CASSQARSPLHF. The CDR3 nucleotides read TGTGCCAGCAGCCAAGCACGCTCACCCCTCCACTTT.

Concerning this clonotype: A read error may produce the germline difference seen at one junction end. This chain uses TRBV7-6 with TRBJ2-7, with D unclear. Germline loops: CDR1 SGHVS, CDR2 FNYEAQ. This CDR3 has 15 residues. In DNA, the CDR3 is TGTGCCAGCAGCTTGCGTTCCTATAATTCACCCCAGCACTACTTC. As protein: CASSLRSYNSPQHYF.

Concerning this clonotype: At one boundary the junction diverges from the germline segment, which might be a read error. The CDR3 sequence: CASSLAGDPATHYF. The CDR3 bases are TGTGCCAGCAGCTTAGCGGGAGACCCGGCTACGCATTATTTT. V is TRBV7-8 and J is TRBJ2-3; D might be TRBD2 (5 bases). The CDR3 runs to 14 residues. Germline CDR1 and CDR2: SGHVS and FQNEAQ.

The chain combines TRBV11-2 with TRBJ1-2; TRBD1 might be the D (5 bases). The germline gives CDR1 SGHAT, CDR2 FQNNGV. This CDR3 is built from 16 residues. With 4 bases removed from V and 5 bases from J, the gap between germline ends came to 20 bases. CDR3 sequence reads: CASSWGGGALVYGYTF. The CDR3 nucleotides read TGTGCCAGCAGCTGGGGTGGAGGGGCGCTCGTATATGGCTACACCTTC.

V gene TRBV6-9 combines with J gene TRBJ2-5; 7 nucleotides align to TRBD1. CDR1 and CDR2 (germline): MNHGY, SVAAGI. CDR3 length: 16 amino acids. J lost 5 bases, V lost 7 bases, and 16 bases had no gene match. The CDR3 bases are TGTGCCAGCACCAAAATCGACACAGGGGTGAGGGAGACCCAGTACTTC. Residues: CASTKIDTGVRETQYF.

Turning to this clonotype: The conserved phenylalanine or tryptophan is not found at the CDR3 terminus, so this likely reflects a read error. The DNA is left out, because the CDR3 cannot be placed on it with certainty; the CDR3 is given as TCRdb lists it. This chain links TRBV7-9 with TRBJ2-1; TRBD1 is the table's D call, not checked against the DNA. Germline CDR1 SEHNR, CDR2 FQNEAQ (reference sequence). A total of 13 residues make up the CDR3, ends included. The CDR3 protein is CAGRGGGDHEHFV.

Note on this clonotype: It is unclear where the CDR3 begins or ends on the DNA, so no DNA is shown, and the CDR3 is as TCRdb lists it. The rearrangement uses TRBV2 and TRBJ2-1; TRBD1, the D gene given by the table, was not confirmed from the DNA. The CDR3 numbers 16 amino acids, ends counted. CDR1 is SNHLY, CDR2 FYNNEI, per germline. The chain's CDR3 is CASGDGGADTQYFGFF.

On this clonotype itself: The CDR3 carries no conserved terminal phenylalanine or tryptophan, so it likely arises from a read error. The genes are TRBV15 and TRBJ2-5; D gene unclear. Germline CDR1 LNHNV, CDR2 YYDKDF (reference sequence). The CDR3 loop spans 14 amino acids. V lost 1 base to trimming and J lost 5 bases, with 11 bases between them. The CDR3 DNA reads as TGTGCCACCAGCAGAGGCAGCGAGCCCGAGACCCAGTACTCC. Encoded protein: CATSRGSEPETQYS.

The V and J genes are TRBV11-1 and TRBJ2-5; D gene uncertain. The CDR3 sequence is 14 residues long. CDR1 is SGHAT and CDR2 is FQDESV in the germline V gene (reference sequence). The V end lost 4 bases, the J end lost 3 bases, and 12 bases lay between the germline ends. The CDR3 sequence is CASSSNQLEETQYF. DNA of the CDR3: TGTGCCAGCAGCTCAAATCAGTTGGAAGAGACCCAGTACTTC.

Notes on this clonotype: An end of the junction does not agree with germline; a read error may underlie this. V is TRBV15 and J is TRBJ2-3; no firm D call. Germline loops: CDR1 LNHNV, CDR2 YYDKDF (reference sequence). This CDR3 has 14 residues. The CDR3 spells CATSVPGGAYTQYF. The CDR3, as DNA: TGTGCCACCAGCGTACCGGGCGGAGCCTACACGCAGTATTTC.

The CDR3 region has the DNA TGTGCCAGCAGTAGCGGAAGGGCGCGAACAGATACGCAGTATTTT. It yields the protein CASSSGRARTDTQYF. The chain uses TRBV9 and TRBJ2-3; D may be TRBD2 (6 bases). CDR1 SGDLS and CDR2 YYNGEE come from the germline V gene. The V end was cut by 5 bases, the J end by 3 bases, with 16 bases between. The CDR3 consists of 15 residues. Using reference TRBV9 and TRBJ2-3 for the parts outside the CDR3, the full variable domain is DSGVTQTPKHLITATGQRVTLRCSPRSGDLSVYWYQQSLDQGLQFLIQYYNGEERAKGNILERFSAQQFPDLHSELNLSSLELGDSALYFCASSSGRARTDTQYFGPGTRLTVL.

Note on this clonotype: Since the CDR3 does not end with the conserved phenylalanine or tryptophan, this likely comes from a read error. It is unclear where the CDR3 begins or ends on the DNA, so no DNA is shown, and the CDR3 is as TCRdb lists it. This chain joins TRBV15 and TRBJ2-4. Inclusive of both ends, the CDR3 amounts to 12 amino acids. Germline CDR1 reads LNHNV; CDR2 reads YYDKDF (reference sequence). The CDR3 spells CATGRGGNQQTQ.